Listed here is a single T cell receptor (beta chain). CDR3 length: 19 residues. After removal of 2 bases from V and 0 bases from J, the junction contained 14 bases not matched to a gene. These data come from a study of blood T cell repertoires in COVID-19. Study-wide context: From the United States, Italy and Spain came samples of acute and convalescent COVID-19. From T cells, B-cell-depleted T cells, or PBMCs came the material, which was cDNA or gDNA.

People in the exposed group encountered a COVID-19 case within 2 weeks before entering the study. In the original analysis: Counts of nucleated cells, estimated from reference gene primer amplification, were obtained. Using immunoSEQ multiplex PCR, the repertoire was profiled, and TCRdb retains in-frame clones only, with some absent. V and J calls and clone size follow that table, whereas D and trimming were derived from the DNA. Among 250,000 or so clones listed, 80% to 90% were seen once. The chain employs TRBV23-1 and TRBJ1-1; 8 bases map to TRBD1. TRBV23-1 is an open reading frame whose function is uncertain. Sequencing was performed on PBMCs or T cells enriched from blood (not recorded which). This receptor was taken from a woman in her 40s who had been exposed to COVID-19. The CDR3 DNA reads TGCGCCAGCAGTCAAGCTAAAGGGGGACAGGTTCTTTTGAACACTGAAGCTTTCTTT. Translated, it gives CASSQAKGGQVLLNTEAFF.